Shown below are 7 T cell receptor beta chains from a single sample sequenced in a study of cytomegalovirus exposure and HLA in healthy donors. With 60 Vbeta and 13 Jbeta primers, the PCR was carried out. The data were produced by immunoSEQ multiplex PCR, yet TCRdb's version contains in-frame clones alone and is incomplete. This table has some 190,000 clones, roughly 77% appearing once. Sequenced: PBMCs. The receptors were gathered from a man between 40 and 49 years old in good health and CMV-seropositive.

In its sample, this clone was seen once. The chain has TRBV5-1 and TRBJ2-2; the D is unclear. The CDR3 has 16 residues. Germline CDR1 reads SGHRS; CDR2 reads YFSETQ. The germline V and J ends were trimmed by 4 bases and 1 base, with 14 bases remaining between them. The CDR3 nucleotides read TGCGCCAGCAGCCCCCTGGCAGGCCGGAACACCGGGGAGCTGTTTTTT. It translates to CASSPLAGRNTGELFF. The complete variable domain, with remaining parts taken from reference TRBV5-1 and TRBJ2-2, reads KAGVTQTPRYLIKTRGQQVTLSCSPISGHRSVSWYQQTPGQGLQFLFEYFSETQRNKGNFPGRFSGRQFSNSRSEMNVSTLELGDSALYLCASSPLAGRNTGELFFGEGSRLTVL.

The DNA of the CDR3 is TGTGCCAGCTCACCGCAACAGGGAGCGGTGTACTTC. The encoded protein is CASSPQQGAVYF. The rearrangement joins TRBV18 to TRBJ2-7, with a tentative D call TRBD1 (6 bases). This CDR3 is 12 amino acids long. V lost 3 bases and J 12 bases, leaving 15 bases between the germline ends. Per the germline V gene, CDR1 is KGHSH and CDR2 is LQKENI.

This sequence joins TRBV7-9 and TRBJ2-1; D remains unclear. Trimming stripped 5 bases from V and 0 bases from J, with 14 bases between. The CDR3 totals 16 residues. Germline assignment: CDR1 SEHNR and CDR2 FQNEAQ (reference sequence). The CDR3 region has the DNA TGTGCCAGCAGCGGAAAGTCGGGTAGCTCCTACAATGAGCAGTTCTTC. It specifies CASSGKSGSSYNEQFF.

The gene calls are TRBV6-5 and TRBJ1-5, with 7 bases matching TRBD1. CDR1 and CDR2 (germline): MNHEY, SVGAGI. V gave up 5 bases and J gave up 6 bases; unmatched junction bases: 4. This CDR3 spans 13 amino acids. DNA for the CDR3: TGTGCCAGCAGTCTCGACAGGGCTCAGCCCCAGCATTTT. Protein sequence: CASSLDRAQPQHF.

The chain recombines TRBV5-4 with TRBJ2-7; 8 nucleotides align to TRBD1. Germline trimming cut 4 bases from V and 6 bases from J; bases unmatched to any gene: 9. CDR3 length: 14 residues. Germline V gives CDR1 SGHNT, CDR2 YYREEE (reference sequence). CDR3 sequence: CASSPDRVSGEQYF. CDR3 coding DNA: TGTGCCAGCAGCCCGGACAGGGTGTCGGGCGAGCAGTACTTC.

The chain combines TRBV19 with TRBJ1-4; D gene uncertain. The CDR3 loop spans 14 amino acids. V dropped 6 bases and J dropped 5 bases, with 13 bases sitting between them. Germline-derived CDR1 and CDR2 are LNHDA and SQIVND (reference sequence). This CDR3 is CASSRSTRNEKLFF. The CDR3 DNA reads TGTGCCAGTAGCCGAAGCACGAGGAATGAAAAACTGTTTTTT.

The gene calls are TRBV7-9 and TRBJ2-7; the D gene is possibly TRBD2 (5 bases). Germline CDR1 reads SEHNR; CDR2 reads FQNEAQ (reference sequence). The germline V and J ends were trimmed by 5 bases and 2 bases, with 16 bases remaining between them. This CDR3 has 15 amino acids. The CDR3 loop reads CASSPRGSGTYEQYF. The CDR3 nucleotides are TGTGCCAGCAGCCCCCGGGGTTCCGGAACCTACGAGCAGTACTTC.